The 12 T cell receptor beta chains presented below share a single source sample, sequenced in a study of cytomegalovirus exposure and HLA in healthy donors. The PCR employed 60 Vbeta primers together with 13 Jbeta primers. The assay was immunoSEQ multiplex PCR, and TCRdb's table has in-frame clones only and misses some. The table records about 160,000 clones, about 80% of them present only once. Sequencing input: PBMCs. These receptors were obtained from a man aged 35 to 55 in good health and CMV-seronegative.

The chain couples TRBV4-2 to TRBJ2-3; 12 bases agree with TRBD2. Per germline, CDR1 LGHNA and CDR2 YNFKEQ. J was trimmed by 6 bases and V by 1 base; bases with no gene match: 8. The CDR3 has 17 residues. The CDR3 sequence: CASSQGPTSGSSDTQYF. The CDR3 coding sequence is TGTGCCAGCAGCCAAGGTCCGACTAGCGGGAGTTCGGATACGCAGTATTTT.

CDR3 sequence: CASGGTVTEAFF. As DNA, the CDR3 is TGTGCCAGCGGGGGGACAGTCACTGAAGCTTTCTTT. The chain links TRBV27 to TRBJ1-1; 7 positions agree with TRBD1. This CDR3 has 12 amino acids. J was trimmed by 4 bases and V by 8 bases; bases with no gene match: 4. From germline, CDR1 is MNHEY and CDR2 SMNVEV (reference sequence).

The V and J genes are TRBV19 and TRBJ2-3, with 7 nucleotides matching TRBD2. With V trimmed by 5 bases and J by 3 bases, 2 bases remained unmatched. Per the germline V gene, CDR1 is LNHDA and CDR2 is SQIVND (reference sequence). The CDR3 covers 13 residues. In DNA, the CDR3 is TGTGCCAGTAGTCCCGGGAGGACAGATACGCAGTATTTT. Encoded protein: CASSPGRTDTQYF.

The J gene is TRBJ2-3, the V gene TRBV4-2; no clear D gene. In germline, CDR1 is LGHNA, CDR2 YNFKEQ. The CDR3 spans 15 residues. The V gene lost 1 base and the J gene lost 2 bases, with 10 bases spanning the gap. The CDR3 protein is CASSQGESSTDTQYF. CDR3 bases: TGTGCCAGCAGCCAAGGTGAGAGTTCCACAGATACGCAGTATTTT.

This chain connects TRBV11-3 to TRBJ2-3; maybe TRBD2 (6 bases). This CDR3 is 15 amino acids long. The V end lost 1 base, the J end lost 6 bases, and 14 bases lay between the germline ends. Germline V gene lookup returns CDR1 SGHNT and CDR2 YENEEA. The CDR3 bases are TGTGCCAGCAGCTTAGGATCCGGGAGTGGGGATACGCAGTATTTT. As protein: CASSLGSGSGDTQYF.

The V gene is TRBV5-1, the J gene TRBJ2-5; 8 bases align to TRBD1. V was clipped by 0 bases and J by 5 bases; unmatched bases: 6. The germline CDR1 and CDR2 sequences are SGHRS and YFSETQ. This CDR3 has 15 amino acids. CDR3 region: CASSLGQGALETQYF. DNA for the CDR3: TGCGCCAGCAGCTTGGGCCAGGGGGCGTTGGAGACCCAGTACTTC.

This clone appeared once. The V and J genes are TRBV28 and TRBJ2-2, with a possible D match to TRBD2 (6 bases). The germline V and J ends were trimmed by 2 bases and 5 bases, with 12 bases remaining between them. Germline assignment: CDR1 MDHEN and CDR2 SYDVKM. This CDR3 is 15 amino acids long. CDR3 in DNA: TGTGCCAGCAGTTTAGGGGGGACTCCGACCGGGGAGCTGTTTTTT. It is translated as CASSLGGTPTGELFF.

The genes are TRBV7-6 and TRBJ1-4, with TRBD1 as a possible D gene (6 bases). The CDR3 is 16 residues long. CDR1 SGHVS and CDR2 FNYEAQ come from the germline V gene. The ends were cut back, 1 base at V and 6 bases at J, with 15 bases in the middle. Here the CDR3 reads CASSLGQAARDEKLFF. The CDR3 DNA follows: TGTGCCAGCAGCTTAGGACAGGCGGCAAGGGATGAAAAACTGTTTTTT.

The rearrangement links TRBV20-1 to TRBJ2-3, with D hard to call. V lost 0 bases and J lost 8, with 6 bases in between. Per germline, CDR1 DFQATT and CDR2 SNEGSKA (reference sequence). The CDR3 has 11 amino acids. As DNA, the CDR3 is TGCAGTGCTAGAGAGTCTAGTACGCAGTATTTT. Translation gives CSARESSTQYF.

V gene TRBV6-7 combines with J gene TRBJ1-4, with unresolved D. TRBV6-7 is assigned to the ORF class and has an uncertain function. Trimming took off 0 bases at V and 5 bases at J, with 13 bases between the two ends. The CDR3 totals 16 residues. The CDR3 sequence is CASSYSIPPMNEKLFF. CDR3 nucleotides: TGTGCCAGCAGTTACTCGATCCCCCCTATGAATGAAAAACTGTTTTTT.

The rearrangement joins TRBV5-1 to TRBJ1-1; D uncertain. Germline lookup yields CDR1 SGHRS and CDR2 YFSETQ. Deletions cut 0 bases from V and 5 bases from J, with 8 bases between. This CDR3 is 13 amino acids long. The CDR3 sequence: CASSLGGKTEAFF. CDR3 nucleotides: TGCGCCAGCAGCTTGGGAGGTAAGACTGAAGCTTTCTTT.

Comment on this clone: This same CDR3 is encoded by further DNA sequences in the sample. CDR3 sequence: CASSLRQNTEAFF. CDR3 DNA: TGTGCCAGCAGTTTACGACAGAACACTGAAGCTTTCTTT. The chain links TRBV27 to TRBJ1-1; D is undetermined. Germline V gives CDR1 MNHEY, CDR2 SMNVEV (reference sequence). This CDR3 has 13 amino acids. Trimming took 2 bases from V and 1 from J, leaving 5 bases between them.